The 22 T cell receptor beta chains below all came from one sample that was sequenced in a study of T cells after yellow fever vaccination. TCRdb fed the 5' RACE reads into MiXCR, producing one record per CDR3 protein. The data contain about 320,000 distinct CDR3 sequences, over 3.5% of them singletons. Sample: PBMCs, taken 15 days after the yellow fever booster vaccination. The receptors were sampled from a man between 18 and 35 years old who received the YFV17D yellow fever vaccine.

In this sample, this clonotype turned up a few times. In nucleotides, the CDR3 is TGTGCCACCTCAGAGTCTGGGGCCAACGTCCTGACTTTC. Its protein product is CATSESGANVLTF. The rearrangement joins TRBV19 to TRBJ2-6, with no clear D. The CDR3 is 13 amino acids. Trimming stripped 10 bases from V and 1 base from J, with 8 bases between. CDR1 and CDR2 (germline): LNHDA, SQIVND (reference sequence).

Many counts were recorded for this clonotype. This rearrangement joins TRBV5-5 to TRBJ1-1; D uncertain. The CDR3 totals 12 residues. Germline assignment: CDR1 SGHKS and CDR2 YYEKEE (reference sequence). Trimming cost V 4 bases and J 8 bases, with 12 bases left between them. CDR3 nucleotide sequence: TGTGCCAGCAGCCCCAGTTGGGAGGAAGCTTTCTTT. Its protein is CASSPSWEEAFF.

This clonotype came up many times. The J gene is TRBJ1-2, the V gene TRBV6-5; D may be TRBD1 (5 bases). Trimming stripped 0 bases from V and 5 bases from J, with 16 bases between. The CDR3 has 16 amino acids. CDR1 MNHEY and CDR2 SVGAGI come from the germline V gene. This chain's CDR3 is CASSYSLAGSLYGYTF. CDR3 bases: TGTGCCAGCAGTTACTCTTTGGCAGGGAGTTTGTATGGCTACACCTTC.

This clonotype was observed many times. The chain has TRBV9 and TRBJ1-4; D gene unclear. Trimming removed 3 bases at V and 3 bases at J, with 12 bases between. The CDR3 loop spans 15 amino acids. Germline loops: CDR1 SGDLS, CDR2 YYNGEE. The CDR3 nucleotides are TGTGCCAGCAGCGCGGCAGGAGAAGCTAATGAAAAACTGTTTTTT. The encoded protein is CASSAAGEANEKLFF.

This clonotype occurred many times. The V call is TRBV20-1, the J call TRBJ2-3; 8 positions agree with TRBD1. CDR3 size: 15 residues. The germline CDR1 and CDR2 sequences are DFQATT and SNEGSKA (reference sequence). The V and J ends lost 0 bases and 6 bases, in that order; junction bases with no gene match: 8. For the CDR3, the DNA is TGCAGTGCTAGAGACAGGGACAGGCCCACGGATACGCAGTATTTT. It encodes CSARDRDRPTDTQYF.

This clonotype was observed many times. The chain joins TRBV6-5 to TRBJ1-6; D is perhaps TRBD1 (5 bases). Germline CDR1 MNHEY, CDR2 SVGAGI. This CDR3 spans 15 amino acids. Trimming pared 1 base from V and 9 bases from J, leaving 13 bases between. The CDR3 DNA reads TGTGCCAGCAGTTACTGGGGCAAGGTCCGTTCACCCCTCCACTTT. Amino acids: CASSYWGKVRSPLHF.

This clonotype has at least ten counts. The chain is built from TRBV5-1 and TRBJ2-5, with TRBD1 identical over 8 bases. With 4 bases clipped from V and 6 bases from J, the junction kept 11 bases outside the gene matches. Germline V lookup: CDR1 SGHRS, CDR2 YFSETQ. The CDR3 loop spans 15 amino acids. Here the CDR3 reads CASSEPGGPGQTQYF. The CDR3 nucleotides are TGCGCCAGCAGCGAACCAGGGGGCCCTGGCCAGACCCAGTACTTC. Drawing the rest from reference TRBV5-1 and TRBJ2-5, the complete variable domain is KAGVTQTPRYLIKTRGQQVTLSCSPISGHRSVSWYQQTPGQGLQFLFEYFSETQRNKGNFPGRFSGRQFSNSRSEMNVSTLELGDSALYLCASSEPGGPGQTQYFGPGTRLLVL.

The chain joins TRBV5-1 to TRBJ1-1; D is uncertain. V gave up 6 bases and J gave up 3 bases, with 12 bases separating them. The CDR3 runs 13 residues. Looked up from germline, CDR1 is SGHRS and CDR2 is YFSETQ. The CDR3 DNA follows: TGCGCCAGCAACCTGGAGGTCGACACTGAAGCTTTCTTT. Translation gives CASNLEVDTEAFF.

This clonotype was observed at least ten times. This rearrangement joins TRBV12-3 or TRBV12-4 to TRBJ2-1, with 8 bases aligning to TRBD1. After removal of 2 bases from V and 8 bases from J, the junction contained 5 bases not matched to a gene. The CDR3 totals 14 residues. DNA of the CDR3: TGTGCCAGCAGTTTAATGACGACAGGGGATGAGCAGTTCTTC. Translated: CASSLMTTGDEQFF.

The chain joins TRBV5-4 to TRBJ2-5; no clear D. Germline CDR1 is SGHNT and CDR2 is YYREEE (reference sequence). V was cut by 3 bases and J by 5 bases, with 11 bases left in between. CDR3 length equals 13 residues. The CDR3 reads CASSSGGWETQYF. Written as DNA, the CDR3 is TGTGCCAGCAGCTCGGGTGGCTGGGAGACCCAGTACTTC.

Ten or more counts support this clonotype. The rearrangement uses TRBV20-1 and TRBJ2-5, with D perhaps being TRBD1 or TRBD2 (5 bases each). Germline CDR1 reads DFQATT; CDR2 reads SNEGSKA (reference sequence). The V and J ends lost 3 bases and 5 bases respectively, with 13 bases between them. The CDR3 spans 13 residues. The CDR3 DNA follows: TGCAGTGCTAGCAGAGGGGAGAGGGAGACCCAGTACTTC. This sequence encodes CSASRGERETQYF.

V gene TRBV5-1 combines with J gene TRBJ1-2; D remains unclear. Germline V CDR1 and CDR2: SGHRS, YFSETQ. The CDR3 length is 12 residues. V gave up 0 bases and J gave up 14 bases, with 14 bases separating them. The CDR3 nucleotides read TGCGCCAGCAGCTTGGCCTCGCAGCCCGCTACCTTC. Amino acid sequence: CASSLASQPATF.

The J gene is TRBJ2-1, the V gene TRBV20-1; 11 bases align to TRBD2. V lost 3 bases and J lost 5; bases outside the gene matches: 3. The CDR3 spans 14 residues. CDR1 is DFQATT, CDR2 SNEGSKA, per germline (reference sequence). The CDR3 coding sequence is TGCAGTGCTAGGCTAGCGGGGGGTAACAATGAGCAGTTCTTC. This codes for CSARLAGGNNEQFF.

CDR3 coding DNA: TGTGCCAGCAGCTCAGGATCAACGAGGCAAGAGACCCAGTACTTC. Protein product: CASSSGSTRQETQYF. The chain is built from TRBV11-2 and TRBJ2-5, with no clear D. Trimming pared 4 bases from V and 2 bases from J, leaving 14 bases between. Germline V gene lookup returns CDR1 SGHAT and CDR2 FQNNGV. The CDR3 has 15 residues.

This rearrangement joins TRBV18 to TRBJ1-1, with 9 bases identical to TRBD1. V shed 0 bases and J 4 bases; nucleotides not matched to a gene: 6. Germline-derived CDR1 and CDR2 are KGHSH and LQKENI. The CDR3 runs 16 residues. The CDR3 DNA reads as TGTGCCAGCTCACCACCCACAGGGGGCTACGGCACTGAAGCTTTCTTT. The encoded protein is CASSPPTGGYGTEAFF.

This clonotype was seen repeatedly, ten times or more. The chain couples TRBV4-1 to TRBJ1-6, with 8 bases matching TRBD1. In germline, CDR1 is MGHRA, CDR2 YSYEKL. After removal of 2 bases from V and 10 bases from J, the junction contained 7 bases not matched to a gene. This CDR3 has 15 residues. The CDR3 DNA reads TGCGCCAGCAGCCAATGGGGCCAGGGGGCCTCACCCCTCCACTTT. Translating gives CASSQWGQGASPLHF.

This clonotype was found a few times. The chain couples TRBV27 to TRBJ2-6, with D unresolved. Germline V lookup: CDR1 MNHEY, CDR2 SMNVEV (reference sequence). Trimming shortened V by 3 bases and J by 0 bases, and 6 bases separated the two germline ends. The CDR3 covers 15 residues. CDR3 region: CASSFESSGANVLTF. In DNA, the CDR3 is TGTGCCAGCAGTTTTGAGAGCTCTGGGGCCAACGTCCTGACTTTC.

In its sample, this clonotype was seen many times. V usage is TRBV12-3 or TRBV12-4 and J usage is TRBJ2-1; D unresolved. CDR3 length: 15 amino acids. V was trimmed by 7 bases and J by 5 bases, leaving 18 bases between them. The CDR3 protein is CASTGRVADDNEQFF. CDR3 DNA: TGTGCCAGCACTGGCCGGGTAGCTGACGACAATGAGCAGTTCTTC.

This clonotype was seen repeatedly, ten times or more. The genes are TRBV4-1 and TRBJ2-1; TRBD2 matches 7 bases. This CDR3 has 14 amino acids. The junction had 8 bases not matched to a gene; V was cut back by 6 bases and J by 6 bases. Germline CDR1 is MGHRA and CDR2 is YSYEKL. CDR3 coding DNA: TGCGCCAGCAGTTCCGGACTAGGCGTCAATGAGCAGTTCTTC. This sequence encodes CASSSGLGVNEQFF.

This clonotype was observed many times. The rearrangement joins TRBV12-3 or TRBV12-4 to TRBJ2-5; unclear D gene. Between the trimmed V and J ends, which lost 3 bases and 5 bases, there was a span of 10 bases. This CDR3 comprises 13 residues. The CDR3: CASSLDPRETQYF. In DNA, the CDR3 is TGTGCCAGCAGTTTGGATCCCCGGGAGACCCAGTACTTC.

This clonotype was seen a few times. The gene calls are TRBV7-9 and TRBJ2-3; 8 nucleotides line up with TRBD2. V was clipped by 7 bases and J by 4 bases; unmatched bases: 4. Germline V gene data show CDR1 as SEHNR and CDR2 as FQNEAQ (reference sequence). The CDR3 loop spans 13 amino acids. The CDR3 region has the DNA TGTGCCAGCAACGGGACTAGTCCAGATACGCAGTATTTT. This gives the protein CASNGTSPDTQYF.

At least ten counts were recorded for this clonotype. This chain connects TRBV7-8 to TRBJ2-4; D unresolved. V lost 5 bases and J lost 15, with 20 bases in between. The CDR3 spans 13 residues. Germline V CDR1 and CDR2: SGHVS, FQNEAQ. Here the CDR3 reads CASSQDRAGEGYF. Written as DNA, the CDR3 is TGTGCCAGCAGCCAAGACCGGGCAGGTGAAGGGTACTTC.